The 11 T cell receptor beta chains below come from one sample, sequenced in a study of OX40 agonist ivuxolimab in advanced cancers. Sequencing used immunoSEQ multiplex PCR; TCRdb keeps in-frame clones, though not all of them. This sample has about 13,000 clones, with roughly 69% found just once. The sequences come from CD4+ or CD8+ T cells sorted from blood, collected in a trial of the OX40 agonist ivuxolimab. The receptors here all came from an adult with an advanced solid tumor such as melanoma, head and neck, liver or kidney cancer.

The sample holds a few counts of this clone. This chain's CDR3 is CSAFHRSEAFF. DNA for the CDR3: TGCAGCGCATTTCACCGATCTGAAGCTTTCTTT. This chain connects TRBV29-1 to TRBJ1-1; D unclear. Trimming stripped 7 bases from V and 6 bases from J, with 12 bases between. The CDR3 length is 11 residues. The V gene's germline CDR1 is SQVTM and CDR2 ANQGSEA.

This rearrangement joins TRBV5-6 to TRBJ2-7; D is possibly TRBD2 (5 bases). CDR1 is SGHDT, CDR2 YYEEEE, per germline. V lost 4 bases, J lost 1 base, and 12 bases lay in between. This CDR3 is 14 amino acids long. Here the CDR3 DNA reads TGTGCCAGCAGCCTGCGGGCAGCTTCCTACGAGCAGTACTTC. It yields the protein CASSLRAASYEQYF.

This clone is judged medium-sized (0.01 to 0.1%). The chain couples TRBV11-3 to TRBJ2-7; D tentatively fits TRBD1 or TRBD2 (5 bases each). From germline, CDR1 is SGHNT and CDR2 YENEEA. Trimming removed 11 bases at V and 4 bases at J, with 18 bases between. The CDR3 sequence is 13 residues long. The CDR3 region has the DNA TGTGCCGGAGAATCGGGGCAGAGATACGAGCAGTACTTC. Translated: CAGESGQRYEQYF. The full variable domain, in which reference TRBV11-3 and TRBJ2-7 provide the parts outside the CDR3, is EAGVVQSPRYKIIEKKQPVAFWCNPISGHNTLYWYLQNLGQGPELLIRYENEEAVDDSQLPKDRFSAERLKGVDSTLKIQPAELGDSAVYLCAGESGQRYEQYFGPGTRLTVT.

The V call is TRBV4-1, the J call TRBJ1-1, with no clear D. Germline CDR1 and CDR2: MGHRA and YSYEKL. The CDR3 contains 12 residues. V gave up 3 bases and J gave up 6 bases, with 8 bases separating them. CDR3 nucleotide sequence: TGCGCCAGCAGCCAGTTCGGGGCTGAAGCTTTCTTT. Residues: CASSQFGAEAFF.

V is TRBV7-2 and J is TRBJ1-1; 7 positions agree with TRBD1. The V gene's germline CDR1 is SGHTA and CDR2 FQGNSA. CDR3 size: 14 residues. V shed 4 bases, J shed 4 bases, and the junction held 6 bases outside the gene matches. DNA for the CDR3: TGTGCCAGCAGCTCGACAGGGCGGATCACTGAAGCTTTCTTT. This sequence encodes CASSSTGRITEAFF.

The V gene is TRBV7-8, the J gene TRBJ2-2; D gene uncertain. Germline V gene lookup returns CDR1 SGHVS and CDR2 FQNEAQ. The CDR3 contains 12 residues. The V end was cut by 5 bases, the J end by 6 bases, with 7 bases between. The DNA of the CDR3 is TGTGCCAGCAGCCCGCAAGCCGGGGAGCTGTTTTTT. Translation gives CASSPQAGELFF.

This chain links TRBV7-2 with TRBJ2-1; 15 positions match TRBD2. CDR3 length: 17 amino acids. In germline, CDR1 is SGHTA, CDR2 FQGNSA. V was clipped by 5 bases and J by 4 bases; unmatched bases: 6. The CDR3 nucleotides read TGTGCCAGCAGCGGATGGACTAGCGGGGGGGCGTACAATGAGCAGTTCTTC. The encoded protein is CASSGWTSGGAYNEQFF.

The CDR3 DNA follows: TGTGCCAGCAGTTTACGGACAGGGGGAAGTATTCAGCCCCAGCATTTT. Translation: CASSLRTGGSIQPQHF. The genes are TRBV27 and TRBJ1-5, with TRBD1 matching over 10 bases. J was trimmed by 6 bases and V by 2 bases; bases with no gene match: 7. Germline V lookup: CDR1 MNHEY, CDR2 SMNVEV (reference sequence). The CDR3 has 16 residues.

This chain uses TRBV13 with TRBJ1-2, with a weak D call TRBD1 (5 bases). V was shortened by 5 bases and J by 0 bases, with 7 bases between the two germline ends. This CDR3 is 13 amino acids long. Germline V gives CDR1 PRHDT, CDR2 FYEKMQ (reference sequence). The CDR3 loop is CASSGDSNYGYTF. CDR3 DNA sequence: TGTGCCAGCAGCGGGGACTCTAACTATGGCTACACCTTC.

The V and J genes are TRBV6-6 and TRBJ1-4; tentative D call: TRBD1 (5 bases). Germline CDR1 is MNHNY and CDR2 is SVGAGI (reference sequence). Trimming pared 0 bases from V and 2 bases from J, leaving 10 bases between. The CDR3 spans 16 residues. CDR3 bases: TGTGCCAGCAGTTACTCGACCGACAGTACTAATGAAAAACTGTTTTTT. Protein product: CASSYSTDSTNEKLFF.

Only a few counts were recorded for this clone. The chain links TRBV27 to TRBJ1-6; possible D gene TRBD1, 5 bases. V was shortened by 5 bases and J by 11 bases, with 13 bases between the two germline ends. The germline CDR1 and CDR2 sequences are MNHEY and SMNVEV (reference sequence). The CDR3 is 13 residues long. The CDR3 coding sequence is TGTGCCAGCAGTCTGGGGACCCAACCACCCCTCCACTTT. Protein sequence: CASSLGTQPPLHF.